One T cell receptor beta chain is described in this entry. Its target is unknown. These data belong to a study of regulatory T cells in long-lasting Graves disease. On the study more broadly: The study counted Graves' disease as persistent given over 5 years of antithyroid drugs and positive TSH receptor antibodies.

Time point indicated: persistent/refractory GD, antithyroid drugs over 5 years with positive TRAb. RNA from PBMCs was the source of the TCR library. Germline V lookup: CDR1 SGHTS, CDR2 YDEGEE. V trimming: 2 bases; J trimming: 3 bases; junction bases outside the gene matches: 8. This CDR3 region has 16 residues. HTBI primers from iRepertoire and Arm-PCR of CDR3 regions yielded the TCR beta libraries. MiXCR, applied by TCRdb to the multiplex PCR reads, yields one record per CDR3 protein. The table has roughly 700,000 distinct CDR3 sequences, 30% seen once. Findings and caveats of the study: Persistent disease preferred TRBV28, TRBJ1-2 and TRBJ2-5.

The chain combines TRBV5-8 with TRBJ1-5; the match to TRBD1 covers 7 bases. This receptor was identified in a female donor with Graves disease. The sequenced sample was peripheral blood mononuclear cells (PBMCs), obtained when the disease was refractory, from a patient treated with antithyroid drugs. The CDR3 region has the DNA TGTGCCAGCAGCTTAGGTACAGGGGTAGACAATCAGCCCCAGCATTTT. This sequence encodes CASSLGTGVDNQPQHF.